This T cell receptor (beta chain) is drawn from a study of blood T cell repertoires in COVID-19. Per the authors' pipeline: Counts of nucleated cells, estimated from reference gene primer amplification, were obtained. Clones were read by immunoSEQ multiplex PCR, and TCRdb kept only the in-frame ones, dropping some. For V, J and clone size, that table is used; D and trimming come from the DNA. This table has 300,000 to 450,000 clones, roughly 90% appearing once. The CDR3 runs 13 residues. The V gene end was trimmed by 11 bases and the J gene end by 7 bases; junction bases not matched to a gene: 11. Germline CDR1 and CDR2: SGHNT and YENEEA. Participants were aged roughly 18 to 90 years, lived in under 30 US areas, and enrolled virtually. People in the exposed group encountered a COVID-19 case within 2 weeks before entering the study.

The sequence derives from a woman between 25 and 40 years old who had been exposed to COVID-19. The gene calls are TRBV11-3 and TRBJ2-1, with 7 bases identical to TRBD1. Sequenced: PBMCs or T cells enriched from blood (not recorded which). CDR3 nucleotides: TGTGCCGAGGGGCAGGGGGATTCGAATGAGCAGTTCTTC. Amino acid sequence: CAEGQGDSNEQFF.